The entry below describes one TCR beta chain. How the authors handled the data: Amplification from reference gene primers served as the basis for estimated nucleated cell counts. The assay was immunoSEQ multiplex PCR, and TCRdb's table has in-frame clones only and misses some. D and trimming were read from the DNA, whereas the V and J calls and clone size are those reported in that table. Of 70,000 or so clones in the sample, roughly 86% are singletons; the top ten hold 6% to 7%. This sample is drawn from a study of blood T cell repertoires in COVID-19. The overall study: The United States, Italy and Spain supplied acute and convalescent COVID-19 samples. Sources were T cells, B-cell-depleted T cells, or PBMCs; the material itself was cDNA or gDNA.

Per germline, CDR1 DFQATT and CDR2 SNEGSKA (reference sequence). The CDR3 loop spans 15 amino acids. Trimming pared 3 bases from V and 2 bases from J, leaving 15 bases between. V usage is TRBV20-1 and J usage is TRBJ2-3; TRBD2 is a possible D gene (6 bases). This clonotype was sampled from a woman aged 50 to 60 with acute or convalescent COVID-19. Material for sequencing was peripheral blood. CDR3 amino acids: CSASLSGLLTDTQYF. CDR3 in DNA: TGCAGTGCTAGTTTGAGTGGACTACTCACAGATACGCAGTATTTT.